The clone carrying this T cell receptor (beta chain) occurred a few times. The V and J ends lost 1 base and 4 bases, in that order; junction bases with no gene match: 2. The length of the CDR3 is 14 residues. The data are from a study of T-cell reconstitution after alpha-beta-depleted transplantation in children. Unique molecular identifiers were incorporated during preparation of the TCRbeta library. TCRdb independently ran MiXCR on the PCR reads; one entry per CDR3 protein. The data show 640,000 or so distinct CDR3 sequences, roughly 17% seen once. The receptor was isolated from a human donor who donated a stem cell graft to a child with acute myeloid leukemia. The sample here was PBMCs from the stem cell graft donor, taken from the stem cell graft. This chain uses TRBV12-3 or TRBV12-4 with TRBJ2-3, with 7 bases that match TRBD1. This CDR3 is CASSLDRGPDTQYF. In DNA form, the CDR3 reads TGTGCCAGCAGTTTAGACAGGGGTCCAGATACGCAGTATTTT.